This entry describes one TCR beta chain. Its antigen is still unknown. The data stem from a study of T-cell memory formation after mild COVID-19. Study-level background: Largely donor-specific TCR clusters were found. Study-level points and caveats: The study detected some responding clones in pre-infection memory, suggesting cross-reactive memory joined. The authors left the SARS-CoV-2 specificity of second-wave clones peaking on day 37 unconfirmed.

The CDR3 is 16 amino acids. CDR1 is SNHLY, CDR2 FYNNEI, per germline. V shed 6 bases and J 6 bases; nucleotides not matched to a gene: 12. With constant-segment primers, 5'RACE yielded cDNA libraries of TCR alpha and TCR beta that carried sample barcodes and UMIs. One entry per CDR3 protein, called by TCRdb with MiXCR from the 5' RACE reads. The data hold some 270,000 distinct CDR3 sequences, with roughly 15% observed a single time. The sequence was obtained from an adult woman who had mild COVID-19 (a few samples of this study predate the infection). Cell type and time point are not known. This sequence joins TRBV2 and TRBJ2-7, with 12 nucleotides matching TRBD2. Sequencing used PBMCs or a T cell subset sorted from them (not recorded which). CDR3 in DNA: TGTGCCAGCAGGAGGGCTAGCGGGGGGGCCGCAGGCGAGCAGTACTTC. It yields the protein CASRRASGGAAGEQYF.